The next 9 T cell receptor beta chains were all read from a single sample in a study of follicular helper T cells after annual influenza vaccination. Stated time point: 2015-2016 season, 7 days after influenza vaccination. Generated by immunoSEQ multiplex PCR, the TCRdb table keeps only in-frame clones and is missing some. Found here are around 1,200 clones, roughly 78% of them singletons; the top ten hold roughly 3.8%. The sequences come from CXCR5+ CD38+ circulating T follicular helper cells from blood, collected 7 days after influenza vaccination. The subset was: circulating Tfh, non-naive CD4+CXCR5+PD-1+ (ICOS+CD38+ or ICOS-CD38-). These receptors were obtained from an adult who received the influenza vaccine.

In regard to this clone: Germline is not matched at one junction end, which may reflect a read error. CDR3 amino acids: CASSVGGTGRREAQYF. CDR3 coding DNA: TGTGCCAGCAGCGTAGGAGGGACAGGACGGAGAGAGGCCCAGTACTTC. The chain employs TRBV9 and TRBJ2-5; 8 bases match TRBD1. CDR1 and CDR2 from the germline V gene are SGDLS and YYNGEE. There are 16 residues in the CDR3. The whole variable domain, filled in from reference TRBV9 and TRBJ2-5, reads DSGVTQTPKHLITATGQRVTLRCSPRSGDLSVYWYQQSLDQGLQFLIQYYNGEERAKGNILERFSAQQFPDLHSELNLSSLELGDSALYFCASSVGGTGRREAQYFGPGTRLLVL.

The chain uses TRBV5-1 and TRBJ2-7, with 9 positions matching TRBD1. Germline trimming cut 0 bases from V and 2 bases from J; bases unmatched to any gene: 3. From germline, CDR1 is SGHRS and CDR2 YFSETQ. The CDR3 runs 15 residues. The CDR3 region has the DNA TGCGCCAGCAGCTTGGAGGGGACAGGGACCTACGAGCAGTACTTC. Protein: CASSLEGTGTYEQYF.

This clone was recorded a few times. The chain recombines TRBV11-3 with TRBJ2-2; the D gene is possibly TRBD2 (7 bases). The CDR3 is made up of 15 amino acids. The V gene lost 5 bases and the J gene lost 5 bases, with 15 bases spanning the gap. Germline V lookup: CDR1 SGHNT, CDR2 YENEEA. CDR3 amino acids: CASSPGGLGTGELFF. The CDR3 coding sequence is TGTGCCAGCAGCCCGGGGGGCCTCGGAACCGGGGAGCTGTTTTTT. The full variable domain, in which reference TRBV11-3 and TRBJ2-2 provide the parts outside the CDR3, is EAGVVQSPRYKIIEKKQPVAFWCNPISGHNTLYWYLQNLGQGPELLIRYENEEAVDDSQLPKDRFSAERLKGVDSTLKIQPAELGDSAVYLCASSPGGLGTGELFFGEGSRLTVL.

The rearrangement links TRBV28 to TRBJ2-2; D is perhaps TRBD2 (5 bases). V lost 7 bases and J 4 bases, leaving 13 bases between the germline ends. The CDR3 runs 14 residues. Germline V lookup: CDR1 MDHEN, CDR2 SYDVKM. CDR3: CASTEEVATGELFF. CDR3 sequence (DNA): TGTGCCAGCACCGAGGAGGTGGCCACCGGGGAGCTGTTTTTT.

The chain is built from TRBV7-6 and TRBJ2-3; D not resolved. V gave up 5 bases and J gave up 2 bases, with 8 bases separating them. CDR3 length: 13 amino acids. The germline CDR1 and CDR2 sequences are SGHVS and FNYEAQ. CDR3 loop: CASSPSHTDTQYF. The CDR3 DNA is TGTGCCAGCAGCCCCAGCCACACAGATACGCAGTATTTT. Based on the CDR3 plus reference TRBV7-6 and TRBJ2-3, the full variable domain is GAGVSQSPRYKVTKRGQDVALRCDPISGHVSLYWYRQALGQGPEFLTYFNYEAQQDKSGLPNDRFSAERPEGSISTLTIQRTEQRDSAMYRCASSPSHTDTQYFGPGTRLTVL.

The chain joins TRBV28 to TRBJ1-2, with 12 bases fitting TRBD1. This CDR3 region has 17 residues. Trimming cost V 4 bases and J 3 bases; bases outside gene matches: 9. CDR1 and CDR2 (germline): MDHEN, SYDVKM. The CDR3 DNA reads TGTGCCAGCAGTTCTTCCGGGACAGGGGGCGCGTACTATGGCTACACCTTC. It codes for CASSSSGTGGAYYGYTF.

This chain joins TRBV6-9 and TRBJ1-6, with a tentative D call TRBD1 (6 bases). Germline CDR1 and CDR2: MNHGY and SVAAGI. The CDR3 is made up of 14 amino acids. V lost 5 bases to trimming and J lost 4 bases, with 9 bases between them. The CDR3 nucleotides read TGTGCCAGCAGTCACAGGGAATATAATTCACCCCTCCACTTT. Translating gives CASSHREYNSPLHF.

The chain links TRBV6-1 to TRBJ1-6; possibly TRBD1 for D (6 bases). Germline assignment: CDR1 MNHNS and CDR2 SASEGT. The V gene lost 2 bases and the J gene lost 10 bases, with 15 bases spanning the gap. The CDR3 is 15 amino acids. CDR3 bases: TGTGCCAGCAGTGAATCCGCAGGGGTGTACTCACCCCTCCACTTT. It translates to CASSESAGVYSPLHF.

This sequence joins TRBV28 and TRBJ2-3, with TRBD1 matching 9 bases. CDR3 length: 16 residues. The germline V gene has CDR1 MDHEN and CDR2 SYDVKM. V lost 5 bases and J lost 5; bases outside the gene matches: 11. DNA for the CDR3: TGTGCCAGCAGTGGAGGAGGACAGGGGAAAGTAGATACGCAGTATTTT. This sequence encodes CASSGGGQGKVDTQYF. Supplemented by reference TRBV28 and TRBJ2-3, the full variable domain reads DVKVTQSSRYLVKRTGEKVFLECVQDMDHENMFWYRQDPGLGLRLIYFSYDVKMKEKGDIPEGYSVSREKKERFSLILESASTNQTSMYLCASSGGGQGKVDTQYFGPGTRLTVL.